This is a list of T cell receptor beta chains from one sample in a study of control samples from healthy donors and cancer patients. Sequenced by immunoSEQ multiplex PCR; TCRdb stores in-frame clones only, minus some. The table includes some 210,000 clones, roughly nine tenths detected once. What was sequenced was blood. The receptors derive from a man younger than 40 in good health. The CDR3 runs from the conserved cysteine through the conserved F or W. The D gene is left open where the match is weak. Clone size is not always given. Where it is, it says once, few, many or a class for expanded clones.

abundance	v_gene	j_gene	d_gene	CDR3nt	CDR3aa
.	TRBV18	TRBJ1-1	.	TGTGCCAGCTCCCCCGGGACACTCCTTGAAGCTTTCTTT	CASSPGTLLEAFF
.	TRBV18	TRBJ1-1	TRBD1	TGTGCCAGCTCACCGACCTCGACAGGGCCAGCTTTCTTT	CASSPTSTGPAFF
.	TRBV18	TRBJ2-3	.	TGTGCCAGCTCACCAGGGCTTGCTCGGATAGATACGCAGTATTTT	CASSPGLARIDTQYF
.	TRBV28	TRBJ2-7	.	TGTGCCACCAACGTCCCCTACGAGCAGTACTTC	CATNVPYEQYF
.	TRBV28	TRBJ1-6	.	TGTGCCAGCAGTCTCCAAAAACGCCCCCTCCACTTT	CASSLQKRPLHF
.	TRBV2	TRBJ2-2	.	TGTGCCAGCAGTGCCCGGGGACCGAACACCGGGGAGCTGTTTTTT	CASSARGPNTGELFF
.	TRBV7-3	TRBJ1-1	.	TGTGCCAGCAGCTCCGGACAGCGCACTGAAGCTTTCTTT	CASSSGQRTEAFF
.	TRBV28	TRBJ1-1	.	TGTGCCAGCAGTATTGGACAGAAGAACACTGAAGCTTTCTTT	CASSIGQKNTEAFF
.	TRBV15	TRBJ1-3	.	TGTGCCACCAGCAGAGATGCGAGTTCGTCTGGAAACACCATATATTTT	CATSRDASSSGNTIYF
.	TRBV28	TRBJ2-1	TRBD1	TGTGCCAGCAGTTCGGGGACAGGGGGCAGCAGGCAGTTCTTC	CASSSGTGGSRQFF
.	TRBV12-3/TRBV12-4	TRBJ2-7	.	TGTGCCAGCCAGGGACTTCGCCACGAGCAGTACTTC	CASQGLRHEQYF
.	TRBV5-6	TRBJ2-7	.	TGTGCCAGCAGCTTGGTAGACAGCTACGAGCAGTACTTC	CASSLVDSYEQYF
.	TRBV15	TRBJ2-7	TRBD1	TGTGCCACCAGCAAAACAGGGGACTCCTACGAGCAGTACTTC	CATSKTGDSYEQYF
.	TRBV12-3/TRBV12-4	TRBJ1-2	.	TGTGCCAGCGGTGAAGGGAACTATGGCTACACCTTC	CASGEGNYGYTF
.	TRBV2	TRBJ2-1	TRBD1	TGTGCCGGGAAGAGGCAGGGGGTCGAGGAGCAGTTCTTC	CAGKRQGVEEQFF
.	TRBV19	TRBJ2-1	.	TGTGCCAGTAGTATCCAGAGCTCCTACAATGAGCAGTTCTTC	CASSIQSSYNEQFF
.	TRBV4-1	TRBJ1-3	TRBD1	TGCGCCAGCAGCCAGGCTACGGACAGGGTAGGAAACACCATATATTTT	CASSQATDRVGNTIYF
.	TRBV13	TRBJ2-2	.	TGTGCCAGCAGCTTAGGGACAGCCGGGGAGCTGTTTTTT	CASSLGTAGELFF
.	TRBV6-2/TRBV6-3	TRBJ2-1	TRBD1	TGTGCCAGCAGTTACTCGGGGGACAGGGTCGTAAAGCGCTACAATGAGCAGTTCTTC	CASSYSGDRVVKRYNEQFF
.	TRBV7-9	TRBJ1-5	.	TGTGCCAGCAGCTTAAGTCCTAGTGGTCAGCCCCAGCATTTT	CASSLSPSGQPQHF
.	TRBV6-6	TRBJ1-1	.	TGTGCCAGCAGTTACTCGACCAGGAACACTGAAGCTTTCTTT	CASSYSTRNTEAFF
.	TRBV2	TRBJ2-2	TRBD2	TGTGCCAGAGAAGCTGGGACTAGCGGGGGGCGGAACACCGGGGAGCTGTTTTTT	CAREAGTSGGRNTGELFF
.	TRBV9	TRBJ2-5	TRBD1	TGTGCCAGCAGCGGCACAGGGGGTCCCCGAGAGACCCAGTACTTC	CASSGTGGPRETQYF
.	TRBV3-1/TRBV3-2	TRBJ2-6	TRBD1	TGTGCCAGCAGCCAAGGACGGGGACAGGGGGTCTCTGGGGCCAACGTCCTGACTTTC	CASSQGRGQGVSGANVLTF
.	TRBV18	TRBJ2-3	.	TGTGCCAGCTCACCACCGGGCAGGGAGGACACAGATACGCAGTATTTT	CASSPPGREDTDTQYF
once	TRBV24-1	TRBJ2-1	TRBD1	TGTGCCACCAGTGATCCAAGGACAGGTTTGGGGAATGAGCAGTTCTTC	CATSDPRTGLGNEQFF
.	TRBV2	TRBJ1-5	TRBD1	TGTGCCAGCAGACAGGGGTTCGTAGGGAATCAGCCCCAGCATTTT	CASRQGFVGNQPQHF
once	TRBV10-3	TRBJ2-7	.	TGTGCCATCAGTGACCAGGGACCCCCGATGGACGAGCAGTACTTC	CAISDQGPPMDEQYF
.	TRBV29-1	TRBJ1-6	.	TGCAGCGTTCGGGGCTTTTATAATTCACCCCTCCACTTT	CSVRGFYNSPLHF
.	TRBV6-1	TRBJ1-6	.	TGTGCCAGCAGTGATGGCCCACTTAGGGCCCTCCACTTT	CASSDGPLRALHF
.	TRBV30	TRBJ1-5	.	TGTGCCTGGAGTGCTTATCATAGCAATCAGCCCCAGCATTTT	CAWSAYHSNQPQHF
.	TRBV18	TRBJ1-5	TRBD1	TGTGCCAGCTCACCGGACAGGGGCCCCAATCAGCCCCAGCATTTT	CASSPDRGPNQPQHF
.	TRBV2	TRBJ1-5	TRBD1	TGTGCCAGCAGTTCCTACGGACAGGGCAAGCCCCAGCATTTT	CASSSYGQGKPQHF
.	TRBV19	TRBJ2-2	.	TGTGCCAGTAGTATCCGGACGGGGAGCACCGGGGAGCTGTTTTTT	CASSIRTGSTGELFF
once	TRBV24-1	TRBJ2-1	TRBD2	TGTGCCACCAGTGATTTGATGATAGCGGGGGACAATGAGCAGTTCTTC	CATSDLMIAGDNEQFF
.	TRBV2	TRBJ2-7	TRBD1	TGTGCCAGCAGATCCGGGACAGGTCGGTACGAGCAGTACTTC	CASRSGTGRYEQYF
.	TRBV6-1	TRBJ2-3	.	TGTGCCAGCAGTGAGCGGAAAGCTAGCACAGATACGCAGTATTTT	CASSERKASTDTQYF
once	TRBV5-6	TRBJ2-4	TRBD2	TGTGCCAGCAGCTTGCTCGGACTAGCGGGGAGCCGGGTAAACATTCAGTACTTC	CASSLLGLAGSRVNIQYF
.	TRBV19	TRBJ2-7	.	TGTGCCAGTAGTACGACGAGACTAAACTACGAGCAGTACTTC	CASSTTRLNYEQYF
.	TRBV6-2/TRBV6-3	TRBJ2-3	.	TGTGCCAGCAGTTCGGCGGGGAGCACAGATACGCAGTATTTT	CASSSAGSTDTQYF
.	TRBV18	TRBJ2-3	.	TGTGCCAGCTCAGTCCCCAGGACGTCAGTCACAGATACGCAGTATTTT	CASSVPRTSVTDTQYF
.	TRBV7-2	TRBJ2-1	TRBD2	TGTGCCAGCAGCTTTGGGCGGGGGGTCCTTAATGAGCAGTTCTTC	CASSFGRGVLNEQFF
.	TRBV30	TRBJ2-4	TRBD1	TGTGCCTGGAGTGAGGACAGGGGTGTAGCCAAAAACATTCAGTACTTC	CAWSEDRGVAKNIQYF
.	TRBV2	TRBJ1-3	.	TGTGCCAGCAGTGTGGGGGTTGGAAACACCATATATTTT	CASSVGVGNTIYF
.	TRBV10-2	TRBJ1-1	.	TGCGCCAGCGCCGTCGGAGACCCTGCGTTCGAAGCTTTCTTT	CASAVGDPAFEAFF
.	TRBV7-2	TRBJ1-4	.	TGTGCCAGCAGCTTAGAGGACTACACTAATGAAAAACTGTTTTTT	CASSLEDYTNEKLFF
.	TRBV19	TRBJ2-7	.	TGTGCCAGTAGTACCCACCTTAGTAACGAGCAGTACTTC	CASSTHLSNEQYF
once	TRBV6-5	TRBJ2-5	.	TGTGCCAGCAGTTACCGAGTGGCCCAAGAGACCCAGTACTTC	CASSYRVAQETQYF
.	TRBV4-2	TRBJ2-2	.	TGTGCCAGCAGCCAAGAGGGAAGTAGTCGGGCCGGGGAGCTGTTTTTT	CASSQEGSSRAGELFF
.	TRBV27	TRBJ2-3	TRBD1	TGTGCCAGCAGTTGGGCGGGACAGGTAACAGATACGCAGTATTTT	CASSWAGQVTDTQYF
once	TRBV5-6	TRBJ1-6	TRBD1	TGTGCCAGCAGCTTGGGGACAGGCAGTAATTCACCCCTCCACTTT	CASSLGTGSNSPLHF
.	TRBV2	TRBJ1-4	TRBD1	TGTGCCAGAGAGGGGGACAGTGTTGGAAGACTGTTTTTT	CAREGDSVGRLFF
few	TRBV6-4	TRBJ2-3	.	TGTGCCAGCAGTGACTCGGGGGGACCCACAGATACGCAGTATTTT	CASSDSGGPTDTQYF
few	TRBV15	TRBJ1-6	TRBD1	TGTGCCACCAGGACCCGACAGGGTGGTTCACCCCTCCACTTT	CATRTRQGGSPLHF
.	TRBV12-3/TRBV12-4	TRBJ2-1	.	TGTGCCAGCAGTTTCTACGTCGACAATGAGCAGTTCTTC	CASSFYVDNEQFF